These T cell receptor beta chains were read from a single sample in a study of T cell responses to AZD1222 COVID-19 vaccine. The protocol was immunoSEQ multiplex PCR, while the TCRdb copy is restricted to in-frame clones and leaves out a portion. Of roughly 150,000 clones in the sample, around nine tenths were seen once. Sample: peripheral blood, taken 28 days after the second AZD1222 dose. The receptors shown here come from an adult who received the AZD1222 COVID-19 vaccine. Both conserved end residues are part of each CDR3. The D gene is left open where the match is weak. Part of the rows lack a size; the others show once, few, many or a class for expanded clones.

>TRBV4-1|few|-|TRBJ1-4
CASSQDGIGRELFF
TGCGCCAGCAGCCAAGATGGGATTGGCAGGGAACTGTTTTTT
>TRBV6-4|-|-|TRBJ2-4
CASSAAAYSDIQYF
TGTGCCAGCAGCGCTGCCGCCTACAGTGACATTCAGTACTTC
>TRBV5-1|-|-|TRBJ2-6
CASTSGPQIGANVLTF
TGCGCCAGCACGTCAGGGCCTCAGATTGGGGCCAACGTCCTGACTTTC
>TRBV25-1|-|-|TRBJ1-2
CASGGPYQRDYGYTF
TGTGCCAGCGGAGGGCCCTACCAGCGGGACTATGGCTACACCTTC
>TRBV5-5|-|-|TRBJ1-4
CASSLLAAEKLFF
TGTGCCAGCAGCTTGTTGGCGGCAGAAAAACTGTTTTTT
>TRBV19|-|-|TRBJ1-2
CASSIRVSNYGYTF
TGTGCCAGTAGTATCAGGGTCTCTAACTATGGCTACACCTTC
>TRBV6-5|-|-|TRBJ1-6
CASSYSIWVAPLHF
TGTGCCAGCAGTTACTCGATCTGGGTAGCACCCCTCCACTTT
>TRBV6-2/TRBV6-3|once|-|TRBJ2-1
CASSSHRSSYNEQFF
TGTGCCAGCAGTTCCCACCGGAGCTCCTACAATGAGCAGTTCTTC
>TRBV6-5|-|-|TRBJ1-5
CASSYEGQPQHF
TGTGCCAGCAGTTACGAGGGACAGCCCCAGCATTTT
>TRBV19|-|TRBD1|TRBJ2-7
CASSSHGTAIGGQYF
TGTGCCAGTAGTTCCCACGGGACAGCGATCGGTGGGCAGTACTTC
>TRBV5-5|-|TRBD1|TRBJ1-1
CASTISGTGVSNTEAFF
TGTGCCAGCACCATTTCCGGGACAGGGGTCTCAAACACTGAAGCTTTCTTT
>TRBV5-5|few|-|TRBJ2-3
CASSPLGPTDTQYF
TGTGCCAGCAGCCCTCTGGGGCCCACAGATACGCAGTATTTT
>TRBV5-5|-|-|TRBJ2-7
CASSPRGIVQGYPLYEQYF
TGTGCCAGCAGCCCCCGAGGCATAGTGCAGGGGTATCCTCTCTACGAGCAGTACTTC
>TRBV7-6|-|-|TRBJ1-2
CASSRGGGPYGYTF
TGTGCCAGCAGCCGCGGTGGGGGCCCGTATGGCTACACCTTC
>TRBV27|once|-|TRBJ2-6
CAGSTVSSGANVLTF
TGTGCCGGCTCGACAGTTAGCTCTGGGGCCAACGTCCTGACTTTC
>TRBV3-1/TRBV3-2|-|TRBD1|TRBJ2-1
CASSRRDRGRNEQFF
TGTGCCAGCAGCCGCCGCGACAGGGGACGCAATGAGCAGTTCTTC
>TRBV7-9|-|TRBD2|TRBJ2-7
CASSLLGEGEQYF
TGTGCCAGCAGCTTATTAGGGGAGGGCGAGCAGTACTTC
>TRBV6-4|-|-|TRBJ1-1
CARMQGMNTEAFF
TGTGCCAGGATGCAGGGAATGAACACTGAAGCTTTCTTT
>TRBV19|-|-|TRBJ2-3
CASSIGDSPTDTQYF
TGTGCCAGTAGTATAGGGGATTCTCCCACAGATACGCAGTATTTT
>TRBV5-8|-|-|TRBJ1-5
CASSLRRKRRDVDQPQHF
TGTGCCAGCAGCTTGCGAAGGAAAAGGAGAGACGTGGATCAGCCCCAGCATTTT
>TRBV4-2|-|TRBD2|TRBJ2-7
CASSPPRLAGGIGYEQYF
TGTGCCAGCAGCCCCCCCCGTCTAGCGGGGGGTATCGGCTACGAGCAGTACTTC
>TRBV6-6|once|-|TRBJ1-2
CASSPSDGYTF
TGTGCCAGCAGCCCATCAGATGGCTACACCTTC
>TRBV6-5|-|-|TRBJ1-2
CASWDLLGGLTF
TGTGCCAGCTGGGACCTCCTGGGGGGGCTCACCTTC
>TRBV27|-|-|TRBJ2-5
CASGAVGTQYF
TGTGCCAGCGGGGCGGTGGGGACCCAGTACTTC
>TRBV19|-|-|TRBJ1-1
CASKTVAGSRDTEAFF
TGTGCCAGTAAGACGGTTGCAGGGTCGAGGGACACTGAAGCTTTCTTT
>TRBV7-9|-|TRBD1|TRBJ1-1
CASSPQGFAEAFF
TGTGCCAGCAGCCCACAGGGGTTCGCTGAAGCTTTCTTT
>TRBV27|-|TRBD2|TRBJ2-7
CASSLVSGGQLYEQYF
TGTGCCAGCAGTTTAGTTAGCGGGGGACAACTCTACGAGCAGTACTTC
>TRBV5-1|-|-|TRBJ1-4
CASSRGMANEKLFF
TGCGCCAGCAGCAGGGGTATGGCTAATGAAAAACTGTTTTTT
>TRBV5-1|-|-|TRBJ1-1
CASSLGTEAFF
TGCGCCAGCAGCCTTGGGACTGAAGCTTTCTTT
>TRBV3-1/TRBV3-2|few|TRBD1|TRBJ1-2
CASSQIQGANGYTF
TGTGCCAGCAGCCAAATACAGGGGGCTAATGGCTACACCTTC
>TRBV5-1|-|-|TRBJ2-7
CASSPPGFSYEQYF
TGCGCCAGCAGCCCCCCAGGGTTCTCCTACGAGCAGTACTTC
>TRBV19|-|-|TRBJ2-6
CASSISGGGSGANVLTF
TGTGCCAGTAGTATATCAGGAGGGGGCTCTGGGGCCAACGTCCTGACTTTC
>TRBV6-5|-|-|TRBJ2-7
CASSYSRGYRPYEQYF
TGTGCCAGCAGTTACTCGAGGGGCTACAGACCCTACGAGCAGTACTTC
>TRBV10-1|-|-|TRBJ2-7
CASSDSYEQYF
TGCGCCAGCAGTGACTCCTACGAGCAGTACTTC
>TRBV13|-|TRBD1|TRBJ2-7
CASSLGQGAAYEQYF
TGTGCCAGCAGCTTGGGACAGGGGGCTGCGTACGAGCAGTACTTC
>TRBV19|-|TRBD1|TRBJ2-5
CASSNLGQVQETQYF
TGTGCCAGTAGTAACCTCGGACAGGTCCAAGAGACCCAGTACTTC